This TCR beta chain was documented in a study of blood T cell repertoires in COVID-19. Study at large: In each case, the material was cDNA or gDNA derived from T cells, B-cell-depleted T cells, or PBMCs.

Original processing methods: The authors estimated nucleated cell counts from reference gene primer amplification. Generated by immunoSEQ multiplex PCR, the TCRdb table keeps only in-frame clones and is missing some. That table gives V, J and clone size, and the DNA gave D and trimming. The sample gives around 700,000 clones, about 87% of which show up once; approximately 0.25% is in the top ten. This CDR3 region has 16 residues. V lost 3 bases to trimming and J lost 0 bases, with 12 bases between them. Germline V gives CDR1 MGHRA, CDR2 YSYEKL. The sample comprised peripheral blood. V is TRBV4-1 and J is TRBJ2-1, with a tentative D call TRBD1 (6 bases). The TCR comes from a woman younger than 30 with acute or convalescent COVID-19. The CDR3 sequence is CASSHADRSSYNEQFF. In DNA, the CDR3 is TGCGCCAGCAGCCACGCCGACAGGAGCTCCTACAATGAGCAGTTCTTC.